Listed here are 18 T cell receptor beta chains from one sample, sequenced in a study of shared clonotypes between healthy human individuals. Libraries were prepared by immunoSEQ multiplex PCR; TCRdb keeps only in-frame clonotypes and omits some of them. The table records nearly 1,000,000 clones, approximately 80% of them present only once. The sample comprised memory CD4+ T cells sorted from blood. The subset here: CD45RA-negative fraction. All receptors derive from a man aged 18 to 30 in good health.

Comments on this clone: Other DNA sequences in the same sample also yield this CDR3. The chain uses TRBV20-1 and TRBJ2-3; no firm D call. There are 11 residues in the CDR3. Trimming shortened V by 1 base and J by 5 bases, and 4 bases separated the two germline ends. Germline V gene lookup returns CDR1 DFQATT and CDR2 SNEGSKA (reference sequence). The CDR3 coding sequence is TGCAGTGCTAGAGGTGGAGATACGCAGTATTTT. Translation gives CSARGGDTQYF.

This clone was counted many times. V usage is TRBV15 and J usage is TRBJ2-7; no clear D. CDR3 length: 15 residues. In germline, CDR1 is LNHNV, CDR2 YYDKDF (reference sequence). Between the trimmed V and J ends, which lost 0 bases and 0 bases, there was a span of 9 bases. CDR3 DNA sequence: TGTGCCACCAGCAGAGAATACGGTTCCTCCTACGAGCAGTACTTC. Protein sequence: CATSREYGSSYEQYF.

The chain is built from TRBV2 and TRBJ2-3; no reliable D call. The CDR3 contains 14 residues. Between the trimmed V and J ends, which lost 7 bases and 3 bases, there was a span of 14 bases. Germline V CDR1 and CDR2: SNHLY, FYNNEI. The CDR3 loop reads CASTVRASTDTQYF. The CDR3 DNA reads TGTGCCAGCACGGTCCGGGCTTCGACAGATACGCAGTATTTT.

The J gene is TRBJ2-7, the V gene TRBV6-1, with TRBD1 identical over 7 bases. In germline, CDR1 is MNHNS, CDR2 SASEGT. The V segment lost 8 bases and the J segment 4 bases; nucleotides outside the gene matches: 14. CDR3 length: 15 residues. CDR3 sequence: CASLLGQAGRYEQYF. DNA for the CDR3: TGTGCCAGCCTCCTCGGACAGGCAGGCAGGTACGAGCAGTACTTC.

To note about this clone: The sample carries other DNA sequences with the same CDR3. The chain employs TRBV6-5 and TRBJ1-4; 10 bases are a match to TRBD1. The CDR3 is made up of 14 amino acids. Germline trimming cut 6 bases from V and 7 bases from J; bases unmatched to any gene: 5. Germline V lookup: CDR1 MNHEY, CDR2 SVGAGI. The DNA of the CDR3 is TGTGCCAGCAGCCCCCGGGACAGGGGTGAAAAACTGTTTTTT. This sequence encodes CASSPRDRGEKLFF.

The CDR3 loop is CASSPRTEEKSGYTF. CDR3 bases: TGTGCCAGCTCACCTCGCACGGAGGAGAAGAGCGGCTACACCTTC. V is TRBV18 and J is TRBJ1-2, with D unclear. CDR3 length: 15 residues. Germline V gene data show CDR1 as KGHSH and CDR2 as LQKENI. V shed 3 bases and J shed 8 bases, with 19 bases lying between them.

The rearrangement joins TRBV2 to TRBJ1-2; TRBD1 might be the D (5 bases). Deletions cut 9 bases from V and 4 bases from J, with 9 bases between. Per germline, CDR1 SNHLY and CDR2 FYNNEI. This CDR3 is 11 amino acids long. The CDR3 coding sequence is TGTGCCAGTTCGACAGCCTATGGCTACACCTTC. Its protein is CASSTAYGYTF.

The V and J genes are TRBV11-2 and TRBJ2-7; D is unresolved. In germline, CDR1 is SGHAT, CDR2 FQNNGV. The CDR3 is 14 residues long. V lost 2 bases and J lost 2, with 10 bases in between. The DNA of the CDR3 is TGTGCCAGCAGCTTAATGGACGCAACCTACGAGCAGTACTTC. Residues: CASSLMDATYEQYF.

Concerning this clone: Distinct nucleotide sequences in the sample also encode this CDR3. This chain joins TRBV28 and TRBJ1-1, with unresolved D. The CDR3 covers 12 residues. Germline CDR1 is MDHEN and CDR2 is SYDVKM. Trimming pared 4 bases from V and 4 bases from J, leaving 7 bases between. CDR3: CASSSRGTEAFF. As DNA, the CDR3 is TGTGCCAGCAGTTCCCGGGGCACTGAAGCTTTCTTT.

The V call is TRBV9, the J call TRBJ2-7; D gene unclear. Looked up from germline, CDR1 is SGDLS and CDR2 is YYNGEE. This CDR3 has 14 amino acids. Trimming removed 0 bases from V and 2 bases from J, with 9 bases in between. The CDR3 spells CASSVGHPPYEQYF. The CDR3 DNA sequence: TGTGCCAGCAGCGTAGGGCACCCGCCCTACGAGCAGTACTTC.

The chain employs TRBV27 and TRBJ1-5, with 9 nucleotides matching TRBD1. The CDR3 sequence is 15 residues long. Germline V gives CDR1 MNHEY, CDR2 SMNVEV (reference sequence). V shed 8 bases, J shed 3 bases, and the junction held 8 bases outside the gene matches. CDR3 protein: CASRRGTGINQPQHF. For the CDR3, the DNA is TGTGCCAGCCGACGAGGGACAGGGATCAATCAGCCCCAGCATTTT.

The chain recombines TRBV6-1 with TRBJ1-5; no definite D call. Germline CDR1 and CDR2: MNHNS and SASEGT. V lost 6 bases and J lost 3, with 9 bases in between. The CDR3 consists of 13 residues. CDR3 nucleotide sequence: TGTGCCAGCAGAACTCTAGTCAATCAGCCCCAGCATTTT. Encoded protein: CASRTLVNQPQHF.

In its sample, this clone was seen many times. V and J are TRBV6-1 and TRBJ1-6, with TRBD1 identical over 7 bases. This CDR3 comprises 14 residues. Germline CDR1 is MNHNS and CDR2 is SASEGT. V lost 5 bases, J lost 9 bases, and 7 bases stayed unmatched. The CDR3 DNA is TGTGCCAGCAGTACCACAGGGGAACGTTCACCCCTCCACTTT. Protein: CASSTTGERSPLHF.

The rearrangement joins TRBV19 to TRBJ2-2, with a weak D call TRBD1 (5 bases). The CDR3 is 14 residues long. From germline, CDR1 is LNHDA and CDR2 SQIVND (reference sequence). The ends were cut back, 3 bases at V and 0 bases at J, with 5 bases in the middle. The CDR3, as DNA: TGTGCCAGTAGTATGACAGCGAACACCGGGGAGCTGTTTTTT. It translates to CASSMTANTGELFF.

V usage is TRBV6-1 and J usage is TRBJ1-5; D remains unclear. With 8 bases removed from V and 7 bases from J, the gap between germline ends came to 9 bases. The length of the CDR3 is 11 residues. Germline V gene sequence: CDR1 MNHNS, CDR2 SASEGT. In DNA form, the CDR3 reads TGTGCCAGCCTACGGAGACAGCCCCAGCATTTT. It translates to CASLRRQPQHF.

This rearrangement joins TRBV7-6 to TRBJ2-7, with TRBD2 matching over 8 bases. With V trimmed by 5 bases and J by 0 bases, 6 bases remained unmatched. The V gene's germline CDR1 is SGHVS and CDR2 FNYEAQ. The CDR3 spans 15 residues. The CDR3: CASSQRESSSYEQYF. CDR3 DNA: TGTGCCAGCAGCCAGCGGGAGTCTTCCTCCTACGAGCAGTACTTC.

This chain connects TRBV5-1 to TRBJ2-2; the D gene is possibly TRBD1 (6 bases). V lost 0 bases and J lost 7, with 10 bases in between. The V gene's germline CDR1 is SGHRS and CDR2 YFSETQ. The CDR3 has 14 amino acids. CDR3 loop: CASSLVGAGGELFF. DNA of the CDR3: TGCGCCAGCAGCTTGGTGGGGGCAGGCGGGGAGCTGTTTTTT.

The gene calls are TRBV11-3 and TRBJ2-5; TRBD1 agrees at 8 bases. Trimming took 1 base from V and 3 from J; bases not matched to a gene: 7. Germline CDR1 reads SGHNT; CDR2 reads YENEEA. The CDR3 runs to 16 residues. The CDR3 sequence is CASSLGQGLGEETQYF. CDR3 in DNA: TGTGCCAGCAGCTTAGGACAGGGGCTTGGTGAAGAGACCCAGTACTTC.